The present T cell receptor (beta chain) was sequenced within a study of beta chain features in type 1 diabetes. This clone was counted ten times or more. No antigen is known for it. Study results and caveats: Compared to healthy donors, patients appeared to have naive, central memory and Treg TCRB repertoires that were more alike. The study found moderately but significantly shorter TCRB CDR3s in all four CD4+ subsets of Type 1 diabetes patients.

Of the isolated RNA, all was reverse transcribed, and so the sequenced material was expressed TCRB transcripts. Generated by immunoSEQ multiplex PCR, the TCRdb table keeps only in-frame clones and is missing some. The sample contains about 300,000 clones, approximately 12% of which appear only once. Germline CDR1 and CDR2: MNHNY and SVGAGI (reference sequence). This CDR3 is 13 amino acids long. Trimming pared 0 bases from V and 3 bases from J, leaving 6 bases between. The source of this sequence is a woman between 18 and 30 years old with type 1 diabetes. Material for sequencing was naive CD4+ T cells from blood. This chain joins TRBV6-6 and TRBJ2-7, with a possible D match to TRBD2 (6 bases). The CDR3 sequence is CASSYSEGYEQYF. The DNA of the CDR3 is TGTGCCAGCAGTTACTCGGAGGGCTACGAGCAGTACTTC.